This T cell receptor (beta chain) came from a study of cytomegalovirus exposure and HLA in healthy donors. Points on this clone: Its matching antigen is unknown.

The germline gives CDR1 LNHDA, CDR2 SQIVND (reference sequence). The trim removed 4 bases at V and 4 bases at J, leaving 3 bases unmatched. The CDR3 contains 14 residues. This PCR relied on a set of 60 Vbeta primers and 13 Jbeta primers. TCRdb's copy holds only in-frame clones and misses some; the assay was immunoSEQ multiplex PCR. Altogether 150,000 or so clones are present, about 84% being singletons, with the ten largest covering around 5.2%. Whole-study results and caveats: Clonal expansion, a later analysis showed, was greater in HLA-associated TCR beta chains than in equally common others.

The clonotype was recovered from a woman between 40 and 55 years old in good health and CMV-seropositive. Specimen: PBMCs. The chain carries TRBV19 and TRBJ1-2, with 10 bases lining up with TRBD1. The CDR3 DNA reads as TGTGCCAGTAGTAAGGGACAGGGGAGCTATGGCTACACCTTC. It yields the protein CASSKGQGSYGYTF.